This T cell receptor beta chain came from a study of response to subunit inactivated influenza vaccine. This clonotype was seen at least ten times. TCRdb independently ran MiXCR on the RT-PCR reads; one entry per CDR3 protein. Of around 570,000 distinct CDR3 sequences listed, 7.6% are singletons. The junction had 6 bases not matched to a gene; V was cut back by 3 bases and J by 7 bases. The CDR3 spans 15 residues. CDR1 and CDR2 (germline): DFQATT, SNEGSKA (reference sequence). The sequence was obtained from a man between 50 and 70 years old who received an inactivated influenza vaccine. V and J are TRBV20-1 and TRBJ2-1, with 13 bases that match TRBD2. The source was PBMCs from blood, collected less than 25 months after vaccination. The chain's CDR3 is CSARPTSGRPNEQFF. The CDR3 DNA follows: TGCAGTGCTAGGCCGACTAGCGGGAGGCCAAATGAGCAGTTCTTC.